This T cell receptor (beta chain) comes out of a study of control samples from healthy donors and cancer patients. Here immunoSEQ multiplex PCR was the method, and the copy in TCRdb shows in-frame clones only, minus some. This repertoire shows about 170,000 clones, around 95% found once; its top ten account for 4.1%. Trimming took off 3 bases at V and 0 bases at J, with 11 bases between the two ends. Germline V gene data show CDR1 as MGHDK and CDR2 as SYGVNS. The CDR3 sequence is 16 residues long. V usage is TRBV25-1 and J usage is TRBJ1-4, with D perhaps TRBD1 (5 bases). Sequenced: blood. The sequence came from a woman in her sixties in good health. The CDR3 loop reads CASSDRGTSTNEKLFF. CDR3 DNA sequence: TGTGCCAGCAGTGATAGGGGCACCTCAACTAATGAAAAACTGTTTTTT.